The source of this T cell receptor beta chain is a study of blood T cells in healthy people across ages (dated by TCRdb to about 2015). At the level of the whole study: Template switching captured roughly one uniquely barcoded TCR beta cDNA molecule per two T cells in model experiments. The study measured age-related changes in TCR beta repertoire diversity using deep sequencing normalized with unique cDNA molecular identifiers. Donors were grouped into four age groups: young (average roughly 17 years), middle-aged (around 39), aged (around 60) and long-lived (82). To avoid experimental bias, donors of different ages were spread randomly across the sequencing lanes. Two additional independent replicas of 1 million unique cDNA reads from the same blood draw were analyzed for two donors (one aged 18 to 30 and one aged 80 or older). The paper as a whole reports these results and caveats: A strong correlation was found between observed TCR beta diversity and the percentage of naive T cells measured by flow cytometry. Because profiling used bulk unsorted PBMCs, naive and antigen-experienced compartments could not be compared conclusively. As age increased, observed TCR beta diversity per million T cells dropped in a roughly linear way, and a significant reduction was already evident by age about 40. Estimates of total diversity from one million sequenced T cells were regarded as lower bounds and underestimates. Donor CMV infection status was unknown, potentially confounding age-related changes in expanded clonotypes. Compared with the aged group, more naive CD4+ T cells, fewer expanded clones and increased TCR diversity were shown by the long-lived group, suggesting age selection.

The CDR3 has 16 amino acids, counting the end cysteine and phenylalanine. Only the CDR3 DNA is retained, 48 bases long and in frame from the first base. Library preparation was by 5' RACE. A second PCR of roughly 6 to 12 cycles was run with a J-beta primer mix and a sample-barcoded 5' primer. A unique molecular identifier was introduced onto each TCR beta cDNA molecule by a template-switch 5' adaptor carrying 12 random nucleotides. Each sample yielded at least 3 million CDR3-containing paired-end reads. First-strand cDNA synthesis was performed from all RNA using the Mint cDNA synthesis kit, with priming by a TRBC-specific oligonucleotide. All cDNA was treated with uracil-DNA glycosylase and then went through a first 18-cycle PCR with the universal primers M1SS and BC2_uni_R. As for the original processing: For normalization, 1 million high-quality reads, each with a distinct molecular identifier, were randomly selected from each sample. Reads sharing molecular identifiers were discarded rather than binned into consensus sequences. MiTCR, run with a Q25 quality threshold and the strictest error-elimination algorithm, handled CDR3 identification, clonotype clustering and error correction. A nonparametric unseen species model with Euler transformation was used to estimate lower-bound total TCR beta diversity. In-frame beta chains were kept once TCRdb had trimmed the public reads at Q25 with fastp and called clones with MiXCR. A single entry per CDR3 protein holds the most common genes and DNA from its merged rows. TCRdb's processing, not the study's, gives the V and J calls here. This sample lists some 1.8 million distinct CDR3 sequences; 39% were detected once. The top ten hold about 21% of the sample.

On this clonotype itself: Its antigen has not been determined. One end of the junction does not line up with germline, which may come from a read error.

The donors were roughly 40 Caucasian individuals from Russia, aged 6 to 90 years, who were systemically healthy. Each donor gave about 11 milliliters of peripheral blood, drawn into EDTA-treated Vacutainer tubes. Ficoll-Paque density-gradient centrifugation was used to isolate PBMCs, with at least 6 million obtained per sample. Total RNA was extracted from PBMCs with Trizol reagent, with at least 5.5 micrograms obtained per sample. The percentages of naive CD45RAhigh/CD27high T cells were determined by flow cytometry on a PBMC aliquot from every donor. The source of this sequence is a human donor in good health. The chain is assembled from TRBV12-3 or TRBV12-4 and TRBJ2-3; the D match is possibly TRBD1 or TRBD2, with 6 bases aligned in each. The sample consisted of blood. The bases are TGTGCCAGCAGTAATCTTTGGGGGGCCTACACAGATACGCAGTGTTTT. Translated, it gives CASSNLWGAYTDTQCF.